The table lists the clone carrying this T cell receptor (beta chain) with many counts. Antigen specificity is unknown. This sample stems from a study of T cells in Graves' hyperthyroidism and ophthalmopathy. General study points: Ophthalmopathy cases were set apart from stable hyperthyroidism by a 13 V-J model. Clonotypes that were expanded in thyroid above 0.001 mostly appeared in blood too.

Template material for amplifying TCR beta CDR3 regions consisted of RNA transcripts. A first-round RT-PCR of the TCR CDR3 used the HTBI primer set. TCRdb re-derived calls from the multiplex PCR reads in MiXCR, one entry per CDR3 protein. The sample yields 400,000 to 600,000 distinct CDR3 sequences, 15% to 20% seen once. The CDR3 contains 16 residues. Germline V lookup: CDR1 SGHVS, CDR2 FQNEAQ. V dropped 6 bases and J dropped 1 base, with 15 bases sitting between them. A Clinical Activity Score of at least 3, a NOSPECS grade of at least 4 and a duration under 3 months were recorded in the ophthalmopathy patients. Each 10 ml fresh peripheral blood draw supplied the PBMCs.

The sequenced sample consisted of blood. The chain uses TRBV7-8 and TRBJ2-2; tentative D call: TRBD1 (6 bases). The receptor comes from a woman aged 25 to 39 with Graves' ophthalmopathy. The CDR3, as DNA: TGTGCCAGCAGGTCGGCCCCGACAGGGAACACCGGGGAGCTGTTTTTT. The encoded protein is CASRSAPTGNTGELFF.